This TCR beta chain was captured by sequencing in a study of T cells after yellow fever vaccination. This clonotype has at least ten counts. Trimming took 6 bases from V and 3 from J, leaving 9 bases between them. The CDR3 extends over 14 amino acids. Each CDR3 protein is one row after TCRdb ran MiXCR on the 5' RACE reads. The sample records about 74,000 distinct CDR3 sequences, about 6.6% being singletons. This receptor was taken from a man aged 18 to 30 who received the YFV17D yellow fever vaccine. The sample consisted of CD8+ T cells sorted from PBMCs, taken about 5 days after the first yellow fever vaccination. The V gene is TRBV12-3 or TRBV12-4, the J gene TRBJ1-6; D is perhaps TRBD1 (6 bases). The CDR3 sequence: CASSTGFYNSPLHF. The CDR3 coding sequence is TGTGCCAGCAGCACAGGGTTCTATAATTCACCCCTCCACTTT.